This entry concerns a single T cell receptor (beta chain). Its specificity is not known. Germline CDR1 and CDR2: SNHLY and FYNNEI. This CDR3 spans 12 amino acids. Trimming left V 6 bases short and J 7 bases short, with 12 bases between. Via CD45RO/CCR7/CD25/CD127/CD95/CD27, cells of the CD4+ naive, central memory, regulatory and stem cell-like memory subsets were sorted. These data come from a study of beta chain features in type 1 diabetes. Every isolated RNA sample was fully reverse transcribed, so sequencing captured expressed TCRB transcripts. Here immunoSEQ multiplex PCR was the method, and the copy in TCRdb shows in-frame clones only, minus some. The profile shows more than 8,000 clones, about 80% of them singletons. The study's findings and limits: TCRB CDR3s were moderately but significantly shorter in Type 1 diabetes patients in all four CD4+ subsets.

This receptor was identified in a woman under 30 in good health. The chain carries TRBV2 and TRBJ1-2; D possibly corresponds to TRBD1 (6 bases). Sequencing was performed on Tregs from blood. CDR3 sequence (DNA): TGTGCCAGCAGACAGGGAATAAGTGGCTACACCTTC. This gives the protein CASRQGISGYTF.